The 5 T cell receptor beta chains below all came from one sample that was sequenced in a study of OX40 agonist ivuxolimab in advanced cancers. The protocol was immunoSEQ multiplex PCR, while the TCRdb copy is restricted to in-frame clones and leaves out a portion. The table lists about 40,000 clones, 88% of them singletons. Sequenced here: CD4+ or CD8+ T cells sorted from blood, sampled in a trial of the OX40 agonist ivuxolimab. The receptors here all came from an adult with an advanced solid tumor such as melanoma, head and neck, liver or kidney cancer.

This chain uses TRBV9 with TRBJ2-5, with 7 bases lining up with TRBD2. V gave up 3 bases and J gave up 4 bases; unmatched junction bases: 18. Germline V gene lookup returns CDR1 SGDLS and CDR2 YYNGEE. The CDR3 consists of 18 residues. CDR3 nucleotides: TGTGCCAGCAGCGCCCCCCTCCGGGGAGGGAGGGCCTCAGAGACCCAGTACTTC. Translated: CASSAPLRGGRASETQYF.

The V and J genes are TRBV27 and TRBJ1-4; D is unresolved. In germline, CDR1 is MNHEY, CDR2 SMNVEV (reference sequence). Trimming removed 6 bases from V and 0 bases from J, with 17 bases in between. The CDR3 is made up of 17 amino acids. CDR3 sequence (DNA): TGTGCCAGCAGGGTACTGGGAGTAGGGACAACTAATGAAAAACTGTTTTTT. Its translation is CASRVLGVGTTNEKLFF.

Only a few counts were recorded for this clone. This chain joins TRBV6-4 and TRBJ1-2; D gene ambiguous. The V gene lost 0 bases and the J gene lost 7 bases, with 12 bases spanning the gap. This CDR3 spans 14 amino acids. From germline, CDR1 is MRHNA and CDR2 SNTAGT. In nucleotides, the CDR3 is TGTGCCAGCAGTGACTCGGAGGGAATGGGTGGCTACACCTTC. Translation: CASSDSEGMGGYTF.

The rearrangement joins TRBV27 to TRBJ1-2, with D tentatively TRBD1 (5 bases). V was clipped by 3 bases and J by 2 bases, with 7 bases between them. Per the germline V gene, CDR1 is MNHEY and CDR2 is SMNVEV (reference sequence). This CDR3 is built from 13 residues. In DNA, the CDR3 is TGTGCCAGCAGTTTGGGACGGAACTATGGCTACACCTTC. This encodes CASSLGRNYGYTF.

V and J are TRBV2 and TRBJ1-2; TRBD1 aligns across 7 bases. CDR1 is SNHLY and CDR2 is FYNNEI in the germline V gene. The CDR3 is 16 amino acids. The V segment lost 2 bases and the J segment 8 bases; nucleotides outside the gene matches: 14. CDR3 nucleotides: TGTGCCAGCAGTGAATTGGGGGTACAGGGGACGGAGGGCTACACCTTC. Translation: CASSELGVQGTEGYTF.